This is a list of T cell receptor beta chains from one sample in a study of T cell repertoires in cytomegalovirus infection. Using its own MiXCR run on the reads, TCRdb lists one record per CDR3 protein. The top ten clones hold 9.5% to 15% of a sample with fewer than 950,000 distinct CDR3 sequences, 32% of them seen once. No antigen has been identified for these receptors. Sequences were derived from cultured CD8+ T cells from PBMCs, sampled from culture after CMV antigen stimulation. These receptors were obtained from a human donor in good health (CMV status not recorded). Some clones in this sample may be carry-over from other donors' samples. The CDR3 runs from the conserved cysteine through the conserved F or W. D genes are given only for firm matches. Clone size is stated in some rows and not others, as once, few, many or a class when expanded.

.	TRBV7-6	TRBJ2-1	many	CASTFERGPPYNEQFF	TGTGCCAGCACCTTCGAACGGGGTCCCCCCTACAATGAGCAGTTCTTC
TRBD2	TRBV27	TRBJ2-1	few	CASSLKSGTVLAADNEQFF	TGTGCCAGCAGTTTAAAATCGGGTACGGTTCTAGCGGCCGACAATGAGCAGTTCTTC
TRBD2	TRBV7-6	TRBJ2-1	few	CASSSPGGLLNEQFF	TGTGCCAGCAGCTCACCGGGGGGGCTCCTGAATGAGCAGTTCTTC
.	TRBV7-9	TRBJ1-4	.	CASSPQGGGSDEKLFF	TGTGCCAGCAGCCCCCAAGGCGGGGGATCGGATGAAAAACTGTTTTTT
.	TRBV7-8	TRBJ2-7	few	CASSLGGGGAVNYEQYF	TGTGCCAGCAGCTTAGGGGGGGGCGGGGCAGTAAACTACGAGCAGTACTTC
TRBD2	TRBV7-8	TRBJ2-3	many	CASSAPGLPPDTQYF	TGTGCCAGCAGCGCACCGGGACTACCCCCGGATACGCAGTATTTT
TRBD1	TRBV3-1	TRBJ2-5	few	CASSQPLRDRGQPVETQYF	TGTGCCAGCAGCCAACCCCTCAGGGACAGGGGACAACCCGTAGAGACCCAGTACTTC
.	TRBV27	TRBJ2-7	few	CASSLGELGTYEQYF	TGTGCCAGCAGTTTAGGGGAATTAGGGACCTACGAGCAGTACTTC
.	TRBV7-9	TRBJ2-1	.	CASTSEGRRNEQFF	TGTGCCAGCACTTCAGAGGGGAGACGCAATGAGCAGTTCTTC
TRBD1	TRBV27	TRBJ1-2	.	CASSLGGTGSGYTF	TGTGCCAGCAGTTTAGGTGGGACAGGGAGTGGCTACACCTTC
.	TRBV15	TRBJ2-1	few	CATSRGYRVRGSDEQFF	TGTGCCACCAGCAGAGGGTACAGGGTGAGGGGGTCGGATGAGCAGTTCTTC
.	TRBV7-2	TRBJ1-1	many	CASNDRYTEAFF	TGTGCCAGCAACGACAGATACACTGAAGCTTTCTTT
.	TRBV7-6	TRBJ1-1	.	CASSLAQGRDTEAFF	TGTGCCAGCAGCTTAGCACAGGGACGCGACACTGAAGCTTTCTTT
.	TRBV4-3	TRBJ1-5	few	CASSQEPSYSNQPQHF	TGCGCCAGCAGCCAAGAACCTTCCTATAGCAATCAGCCCCAGCATTTT
TRBD2	TRBV7-2	TRBJ2-3	.	CASNHLGLEDTDTQYF	TGTGCCAGCAACCACCTTGGACTAGAAGACACAGATACACAGTATTTT
TRBD1	TRBV10-3	TRBJ1-3	few	CAIRNGAIKTGQTTGNTIYF	TGTGCCATCAGGAACGGGGCAATCAAGACAGGGCAGACCACTGGAAACACCATATATTTT
.	TRBV6-5	TRBJ1-5	few	CASSYSSLDQPQHF	TGTGCCAGCAGTTACTCTTCCTTAGATCAGCCCCAGCATTTT
.	TRBV6-2/TRBV6-3	TRBJ1-1	few	CASSYAGEVNTEAFF	TGTGCCAGCAGTTACGCGGGGGAGGTGAACACTGAAGCTTTCTTT
.	TRBV7-9	TRBJ2-7	.	CASSATSYEQYF	TGTGCCAGCAGCGCAACTTCCTACGAGCAGTACTTC
TRBD1	TRBV20-1	TRBJ1-1	many	CSAGDRVTEAFF	TGCAGTGCTGGGGACAGGGTAACTGAAGCTTTCTTT
TRBD1	TRBV6-5	TRBJ1-1	few	CASTLTGSGLANTEAFF	TGTGCCAGCACCTTGACAGGGAGTGGTTTAGCGAACACTGAAGCTTTCTTT
.	TRBV4-1	TRBJ1-1	.	CVSSQPWGYTEAFF	TGCGTCAGCAGCCAACCATGGGGGTACACTGAAGCTTTCTTT
TRBD2	TRBV7-8	TRBJ2-7	.	CASNPMTSGSSYEQYF	TGTGCCAGCAACCCGATGACTAGCGGGAGTTCCTACGAGCAGTACTTC
.	TRBV12-3/TRBV12-4	TRBJ2-5	.	CASTLSGTWETQYF	TGTGCCAGCACCCTCTCGGGGACTTGGGAGACCCAGTACTTC
.	TRBV15	TRBJ2-5	.	CVTSSPGQTRSQETQYF	TGTGTCACCAGCAGTCCGGGACAAACAAGGTCCCAAGAGACCCAGTACTTC
.	TRBV4-2	TRBJ2-1	few	CASSQEEGGGNEQFF	TGTGCCAGCAGCCAAGAAGAGGGGGGAGGCAATGAGCAGTTCTTC
.	TRBV2	TRBJ1-5	few	CASTERGGSNQPQHF	TGTGCCAGCACCGAGAGAGGGGGGAGCAATCAGCCCCAGCATTTT
.	TRBV20-1	TRBJ1-2	.	CSARPPSTLPKDYGYTF	TGCAGTGCTAGGCCCCCTTCCACTCTTCCAAAGGACTATGGCTACACCTTC
.	TRBV7-6	TRBJ2-7	.	CATSPYEQYF	TGTGCCACCAGCCCCTACGAGCAGTACTTC
.	TRBV5-6	TRBJ2-2	many	CASSGRWDNTGELFF	TGTGCCAGCTCCGGCCGGTGGGACAACACCGGGGAGCTGTTTTTT
.	TRBV9	TRBJ1-2	.	CASSPGAEDPYGYTF	TGTGCCAGCAGCCCTGGGGCAGAAGATCCCTATGGCTACACCTTC
TRBD1	TRBV14	TRBJ2-5	.	CASSQAGQGKQTQYF	TGTGCCAGCAGCCAAGCGGGACAGGGGAAACAGACCCAGTACTTC
.	TRBV15	TRBJ1-5	.	CATSKKNQGWHQPQHF	TGTGCCACCAGCAAAAAAAACCAGGGTTGGCATCAGCCCCAGCATTTT
.	TRBV7-6	TRBJ1-1	.	CASSRGTYPEAFF	TGTGCCAGCAGCAGGGGGACTTATCCCGAAGCTTTCTTT
.	TRBV7-6	TRBJ2-3	few	CASSTPEGADTQYF	TGTGCCAGCAGCACACCCGAGGGCGCAGATACGCAGTATTTT
.	TRBV27	TRBJ1-4	few	CASSLLQQGKLFF	TGTGCCAGCAGTTTGCTTCAACAAGGAAAACTGTTTTTT
.	TRBV6-5	TRBJ2-1	few	CACRHEQFF	TGTGCCTGCAGACATGAGCAGTTCTTC
.	TRBV19	TRBJ2-6	few	CAIAGANVLTF	TGTGCCATAGCTGGGGCCAACGTCCTGACTTTC
.	TRBV12-3/TRBV12-4	TRBJ1-1	once	CASTSKGIGATEAFF	TGTGCCAGCACCTCCAAGGGGATAGGGGCCACTGAAGCTTTCTTT
TRBD1	TRBV9	TRBJ1-2	few	CASSGGQKINYGYTF	TGTGCCAGCAGCGGGGGACAGAAAATTAACTATGGCTACACCTTC
.	TRBV7-2	TRBJ2-5	.	CASSAGTHLAETQYF	TGTGCCAGCAGCGCCGGGACACACCTTGCGGAGACCCAGTACTTC